One and the same sample provided the 22 T cell receptor beta chains below, sequenced in a study of blood T cell repertoires in COVID-19. Only in-frame clones appear in the TCRdb table, and some are missing; sequencing was by immunoSEQ multiplex PCR. The table includes approximately 210,000 clones, around 81% detected once. Source material: peripheral blood. These receptors were obtained from a man aged 55 to 70 with COVID-19, enrolled during active disease.

The gene calls are TRBV5-5 and TRBJ1-6, with no clear D. The length of the CDR3 is 14 residues. V lost 4 bases and J lost 10, with 15 bases in between. Germline V gives CDR1 SGHKS, CDR2 YYEKEE (reference sequence). This CDR3 reads CASSAERVISPLHF. The CDR3 bases are TGTGCCAGCAGCGCGGAGAGGGTTATCTCACCCCTCCACTTT.

This clone was found a few times. The chain joins TRBV10-3 to TRBJ2-7; possibly TRBD2 for D (6 bases). Germline V CDR1 and CDR2: ENHRY, SYGVKD. The ends were cut back, 5 bases at V and 3 bases at J, with 14 bases in the middle. The CDR3 length is 14 residues. CDR3 sequence reads: CAISLGSGDYEQYF. As DNA, the CDR3 is TGTGCCATCAGTCTAGGTAGCGGAGACTACGAGCAGTACTTC.

The chain has TRBV9 and TRBJ1-1; 7 bases match TRBD1. Germline V CDR1 and CDR2: SGDLS, YYNGEE. This CDR3 is built from 14 residues. J lost 1 base, V lost 4 bases, and 4 bases had no gene match. The CDR3 sequence is CASSPGTANTEAFF. The CDR3 nucleotides read TGTGCCAGCAGCCCAGGGACAGCGAACACTGAAGCTTTCTTT.

The chain is built from TRBV10-3 and TRBJ1-1; the D gene is possibly TRBD1 (6 bases). Between the trimmed V and J ends, which lost 5 bases and 0 bases, there was a span of 10 bases. The CDR3 has 14 residues. Germline assignment: CDR1 ENHRY and CDR2 SYGVKD. The CDR3, as DNA: TGTGCCATCAGTCAACAGGGAATGAACACTGAAGCTTTCTTT. This sequence encodes CAISQQGMNTEAFF.

The chain links TRBV6-5 to TRBJ1-2, with TRBD1 identical over 8 bases. CDR1 MNHEY and CDR2 SVGAGI come from the germline V gene. The CDR3 extends over 15 amino acids. Trimming removed 0 bases from V and 6 bases from J; junction bases left unmatched: 6. The DNA for the CDR3 is TGTGCCAGCAGTTACTCCAGGGGGCAAGGCGATGGCTACACCTTC. This translates into CASSYSRGQGDGYTF.

This clone was observed a handful of times. This chain uses TRBV10-3 with TRBJ1-1, with 9 bases fitting TRBD1. Germline lookup yields CDR1 ENHRY and CDR2 SYGVKD. V was pared by 6 bases and J by 3 bases, with 5 bases of the junction left unmatched. CDR3 length equals 14 residues. The CDR3 sequence is CAIRGTGTHTEAFF. CDR3 in DNA: TGTGCCATCAGGGGGACAGGGACGCACACTGAAGCTTTCTTT.

The chain links TRBV19 to TRBJ2-3; 10 nucleotides agree with TRBD2. The V gene's germline CDR1 is LNHDA and CDR2 SQIVND (reference sequence). CDR3 length: 13 amino acids. V trimming: 5 bases; J trimming: 6 bases; junction bases outside the gene matches: 2. As DNA, the CDR3 is TGTGCCAGTAGTTCTAGCGGGAGTGATACGCAGTATTTT. As protein: CASSSSGSDTQYF.

This clone has just a few counts. This rearrangement joins TRBV18 to TRBJ2-7; 7 nucleotides agree with TRBD1. This CDR3 spans 16 amino acids. CDR1 and CDR2 from the germline V gene are KGHSH and LQKENI. V lost 3 bases to trimming and J lost 1 base; unmatched junction nucleotides: 9. Here the CDR3 DNA reads TGTGCCAGCTCACCCCAGCGGCCGGGACAGTCCTACGAGCAGTACTTC. It is translated as CASSPQRPGQSYEQYF. The full variable domain, its missing parts supplied by reference TRBV18 and TRBJ2-7, is NAGVMQNPRHLVRRRGQEARLRCSPMKGHSHVYWYRQLPEEGLKFMVYLQKENIIDESGMPKERFSAEFPKEGPSILRIQQVVRGDSAAYFCASSPQRPGQSYEQYFGPGTRLTVT.

The chain couples TRBV7-2 to TRBJ1-2; D unclear. This CDR3 has 14 residues. Germline V lookup: CDR1 SGHTA, CDR2 FQGNSA. Trimming took 5 bases from V and 4 from J, leaving 14 bases between them. CDR3 loop: CASSRGEGSYGYTF. As DNA, the CDR3 is TGTGCCAGCAGCCGCGGGGAGGGATCCTATGGCTACACCTTC.

Only one count was recorded for this clone. The chain couples TRBV7-8 to TRBJ1-1; D is undetermined. The CDR3 extends over 13 amino acids. The germline CDR1 and CDR2 sequences are SGHVS and FQNEAQ. Trimming pared 5 bases from V and 4 bases from J, leaving 11 bases between. The CDR3 DNA reads as TGTGCCAGCAGCCCCCCGAGGGCCACTGAAGCTTTCTTT. It is translated as CASSPPRATEAFF.

The rearrangement uses TRBV18 and TRBJ1-1; 12 nucleotides line up with TRBD1. CDR1 and CDR2 (germline): KGHSH, LQKENI. CDR3 length: 14 amino acids. Trimming cost V 3 bases and J 10 bases; bases outside gene matches: 6. DNA for the CDR3: TGTGCCAGCTCACCTAGGGACAGGGGGCTGGCAGCTTTCTTT. Protein sequence: CASSPRDRGLAAFF.

This sequence joins TRBV6-5 and TRBJ2-7; tentatively, D is TRBD1 (7 bases). There are 13 residues in the CDR3. Trimming took 6 bases from V and 3 from J, leaving 12 bases between them. CDR1 is MNHEY and CDR2 is SVGAGI in the germline V gene. The CDR3 protein is CASRSRGDYEQYF. The CDR3 bases are TGTGCCAGCAGGAGCAGGGGGGACTACGAGCAGTACTTC.

This clone was observed a few times. The chain has TRBV19 and TRBJ2-6, with D tentatively TRBD2 (7 bases). Trimming took 1 base from V and 4 from J, leaving 14 bases between them. The CDR3 is 17 residues long. The germline V gene has CDR1 LNHDA and CDR2 SQIVND (reference sequence). DNA of the CDR3: TGTGCCAGTAGTATAGGAACAGGGAGGGCCGGGGCCAACGTCCTGACTTTC. This codes for CASSIGTGRAGANVLTF.

V and J are TRBV28 and TRBJ2-1, with D possibly matching TRBD2 (5 bases). The germline CDR1 and CDR2 sequences are MDHEN and SYDVKM. This CDR3 spans 11 amino acids. The V end was cut by 5 bases, the J end by 11 bases, with 10 bases between. CDR3 in amino acids: CASSIGLQQFF. CDR3 sequence (DNA): TGTGCCAGCAGTATTGGACTGCAGCAGTTCTTC.

The chain recombines TRBV2 with TRBJ2-5, with 7 bases lining up with TRBD2. CDR1 and CDR2 (germline): SNHLY, FYNNEI. Trimming cost V 6 bases and J 5 bases; bases outside gene matches: 6. The CDR3 runs to 13 residues. The chain's CDR3 is CASRGAGVETQYF. The CDR3, as DNA: TGTGCCAGCAGGGGCGCGGGGGTCGAGACCCAGTACTTC.

The rearrangement links TRBV6-1 to TRBJ1-2; D not certain. CDR3 size: 16 residues. Trimming cost V 2 bases and J 0 bases, with 13 bases left between them. Germline lookup yields CDR1 MNHNS and CDR2 SASEGT. The CDR3 is CASSERLTRSNYGYTF. The CDR3 DNA reads TGTGCCAGCAGTGAAAGGCTTACGAGGTCTAACTATGGCTACACCTTC.

This chain joins TRBV3-1 (or the pseudogene TRBV3-2) and TRBJ1-2; 10 bases line up with TRBD1. V was pared by 6 bases and J by 4 bases, with 8 bases of the junction left unmatched. The length of the CDR3 is 15 residues. Germline V gene sequence: CDR1 LGHDT, CDR2 YNNKEL (reference sequence). The CDR3 DNA follows: TGTGCCAGCAGAGACGGACAGGGGGAAGGCTATGGCTACACCTTC. Its translation: CASRDGQGEGYGYTF.

The chain combines TRBV25-1 with TRBJ2-5; 8 positions agree with TRBD2. This CDR3 region has 15 residues. The trim removed 6 bases at V and 1 base at J, leaving 7 bases unmatched. Germline CDR1 is MGHDK and CDR2 is SYGVNS. The CDR3 nucleotides are TGTGCCAGCAGCCTACTAGCGGACCTCCAAGAGACCCAGTACTTC. Encoded protein: CASSLLADLQETQYF.

The genes are TRBV24-1 and TRBJ1-5; D gene uncertain. Between the trimmed V and J ends, which lost 9 bases and 4 bases, there was a span of 15 bases. CDR1 is KGHDR and CDR2 is SFDVKD in the germline V gene. The CDR3 is 14 residues long. The CDR3 reads CATAEGTANQPQHF. DNA of the CDR3: TGTGCCACCGCAGAGGGTACCGCAAATCAGCCCCAGCATTTT.

This clone has more than one count but fewer than ten. The chain combines TRBV5-4 with TRBJ1-2, with D possibly being TRBD1 (5 bases). V was shortened by 4 bases and J by 0 bases, with 10 bases between the two germline ends. This CDR3 has 14 residues. In germline, CDR1 is SGHNT, CDR2 YYREEE (reference sequence). In DNA form, the CDR3 reads TGTGCCAGCAGCCCCTCGGGGGCTAACTATGGCTACACCTTC. Translating it yields CASSPSGANYGYTF.

In its sample, this clone was seen once. V gene TRBV18 combines with J gene TRBJ1-4; D may be TRBD1 (6 bases). Trimming shortened V by 2 bases and J by 8 bases, and 18 bases separated the two germline ends. From germline, CDR1 is KGHSH and CDR2 LQKENI. The CDR3 is 16 residues long. The CDR3 protein is CASSPSPGTLKEKLFF. For the CDR3, the DNA is TGTGCCAGCTCACCAAGCCCCGGGACACTAAAGGAAAAACTGTTTTTT.

V and J are TRBV7-8 and TRBJ1-5; D perhaps matches TRBD1 (6 bases). This CDR3 comprises 15 residues. The V end lost 5 bases, the J end lost 1 base, and 12 bases lay between the germline ends. Germline lookup yields CDR1 SGHVS and CDR2 FQNEAQ. The DNA for the CDR3 is TGTGCCAGCAGCCCCGTGAGGGGGAGCAATCAGCCCCAGCATTTT. This gives the protein CASSPVRGSNQPQHF.